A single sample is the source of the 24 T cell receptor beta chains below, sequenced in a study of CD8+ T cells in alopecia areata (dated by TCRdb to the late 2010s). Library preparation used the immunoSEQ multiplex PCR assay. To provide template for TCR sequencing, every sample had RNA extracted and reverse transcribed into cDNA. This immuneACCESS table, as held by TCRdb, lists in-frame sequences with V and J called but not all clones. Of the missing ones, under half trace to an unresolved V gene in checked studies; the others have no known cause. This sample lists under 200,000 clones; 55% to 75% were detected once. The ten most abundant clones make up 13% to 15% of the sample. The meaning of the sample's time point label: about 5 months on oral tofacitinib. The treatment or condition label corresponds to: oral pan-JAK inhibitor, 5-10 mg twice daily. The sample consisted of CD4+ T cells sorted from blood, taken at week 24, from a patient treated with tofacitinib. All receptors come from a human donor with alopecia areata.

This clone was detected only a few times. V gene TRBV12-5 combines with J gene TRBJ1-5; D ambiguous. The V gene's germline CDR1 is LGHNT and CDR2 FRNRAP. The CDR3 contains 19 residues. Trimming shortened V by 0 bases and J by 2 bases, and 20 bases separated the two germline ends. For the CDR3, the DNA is TGTGCTAGTGGTTTGGTACCTATGGCGTCGAGGTTCGGCAATCAGCCCCAGCATTTT. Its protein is CASGLVPMASRFGNQPQHF.

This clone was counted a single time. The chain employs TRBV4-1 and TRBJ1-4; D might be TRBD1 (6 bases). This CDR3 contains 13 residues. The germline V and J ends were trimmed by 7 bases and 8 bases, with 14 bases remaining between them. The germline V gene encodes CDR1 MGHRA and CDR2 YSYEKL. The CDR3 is CASNLGADEKLFF. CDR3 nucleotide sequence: TGCGCCAGCAATTTGGGGGCGGACGAAAAACTGTTTTTT.

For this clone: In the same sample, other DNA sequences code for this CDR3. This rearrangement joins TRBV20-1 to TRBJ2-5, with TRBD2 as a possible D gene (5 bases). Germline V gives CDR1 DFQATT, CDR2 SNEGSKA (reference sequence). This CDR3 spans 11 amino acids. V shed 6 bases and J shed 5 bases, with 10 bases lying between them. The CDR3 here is CSAPRRETQYF. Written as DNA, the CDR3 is TGCAGTGCCCCGAGGAGGGAGACCCAGTACTTC.

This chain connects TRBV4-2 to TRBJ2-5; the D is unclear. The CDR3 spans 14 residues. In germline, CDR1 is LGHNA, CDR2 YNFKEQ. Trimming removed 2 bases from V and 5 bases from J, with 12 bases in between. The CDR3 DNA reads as TGTGCCAGCAGCCAAATGATACCGTGGGAGACCCAGTACTTC. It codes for CASSQMIPWETQYF.

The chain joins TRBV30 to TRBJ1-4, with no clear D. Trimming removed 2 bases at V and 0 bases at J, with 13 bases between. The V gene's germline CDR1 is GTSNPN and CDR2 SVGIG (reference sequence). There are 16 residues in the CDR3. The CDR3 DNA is TGTGCCTGGAGTCTCGGGGTGGCTGCAACTAATGAAAAACTGTTTTTT. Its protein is CAWSLGVAATNEKLFF.

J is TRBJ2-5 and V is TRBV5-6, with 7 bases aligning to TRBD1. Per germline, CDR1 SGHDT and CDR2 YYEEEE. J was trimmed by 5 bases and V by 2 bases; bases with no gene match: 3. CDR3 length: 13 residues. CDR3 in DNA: TGTGCCAGCAGCTTAGGGGGCGGTGAGACCCAGTACTTC. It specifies CASSLGGGETQYF.

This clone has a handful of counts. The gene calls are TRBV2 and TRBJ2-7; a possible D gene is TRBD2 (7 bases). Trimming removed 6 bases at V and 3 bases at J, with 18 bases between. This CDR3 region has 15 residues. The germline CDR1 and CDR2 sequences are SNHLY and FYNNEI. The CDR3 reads CASRVRGARDYEQYF. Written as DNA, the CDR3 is TGTGCCAGCAGAGTCCGGGGGGCCCGGGACTACGAGCAGTACTTC.

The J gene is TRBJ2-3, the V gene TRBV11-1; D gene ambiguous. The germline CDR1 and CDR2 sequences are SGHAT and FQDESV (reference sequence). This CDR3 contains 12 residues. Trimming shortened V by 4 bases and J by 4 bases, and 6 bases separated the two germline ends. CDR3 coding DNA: TGTGCCAGCAGCTCCCTCCCAGATACGCAGTATTTT. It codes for CASSSLPDTQYF. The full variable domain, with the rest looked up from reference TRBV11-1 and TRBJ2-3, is EAEVAQSPRYKITEKSQAVAFWCDPISGHATLYWYRQILGQGPELLVQFQDESVVDDSQLPKDRFSAERLKGVDSTLKIQPAELGDSAMYLCASSSLPDTQYFGPGTRLTVL.

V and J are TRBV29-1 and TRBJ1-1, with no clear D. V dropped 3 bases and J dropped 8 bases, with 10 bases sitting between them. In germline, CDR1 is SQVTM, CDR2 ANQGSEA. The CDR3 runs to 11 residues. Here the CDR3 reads CSVDWQSEAFF. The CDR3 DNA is TGCAGCGTTGATTGGCAGAGCGAAGCTTTCTTT.

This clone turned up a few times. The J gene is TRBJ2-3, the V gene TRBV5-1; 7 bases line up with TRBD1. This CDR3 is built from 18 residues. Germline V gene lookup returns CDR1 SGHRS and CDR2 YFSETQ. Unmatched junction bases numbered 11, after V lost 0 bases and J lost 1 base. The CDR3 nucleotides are TGCGCCAGCAGCTTGGGAGGGGGCGATGCAGGTCGCACAGATACGCAGTATTTT. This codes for CASSLGGGDAGRTDTQYF.

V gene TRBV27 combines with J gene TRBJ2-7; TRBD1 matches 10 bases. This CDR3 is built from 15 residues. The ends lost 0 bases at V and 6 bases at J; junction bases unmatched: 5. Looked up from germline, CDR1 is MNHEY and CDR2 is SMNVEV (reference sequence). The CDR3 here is CASSLSGQGGGEQYF. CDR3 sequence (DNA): TGTGCCAGCAGTTTATCCGGACAGGGGGGGGGCGAGCAGTACTTC.

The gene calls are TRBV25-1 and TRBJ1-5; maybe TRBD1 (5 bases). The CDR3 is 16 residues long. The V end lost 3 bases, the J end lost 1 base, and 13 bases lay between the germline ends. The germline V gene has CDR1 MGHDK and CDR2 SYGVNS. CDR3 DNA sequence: TGTGCCAGCAGTGATGCGGGGGGAGGGAGCAATCAGCCCCAGCATTTT. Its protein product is CASSDAGGGSNQPQHF.

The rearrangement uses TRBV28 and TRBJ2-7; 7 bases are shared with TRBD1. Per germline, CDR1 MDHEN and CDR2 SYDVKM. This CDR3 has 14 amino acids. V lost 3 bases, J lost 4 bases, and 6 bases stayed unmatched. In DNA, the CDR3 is TGTGCCAGCAGTTTGGGACAGAGAATTTACGAGCAGTACTTC. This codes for CASSLGQRIYEQYF.

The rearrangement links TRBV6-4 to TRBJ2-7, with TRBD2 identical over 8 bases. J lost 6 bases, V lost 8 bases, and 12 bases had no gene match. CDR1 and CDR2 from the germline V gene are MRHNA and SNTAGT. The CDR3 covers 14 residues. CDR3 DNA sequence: TGTGCCAGCTTCGGGGGGGCCCGTGGGGTCGAGCAGTACTTC. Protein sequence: CASFGGARGVEQYF.

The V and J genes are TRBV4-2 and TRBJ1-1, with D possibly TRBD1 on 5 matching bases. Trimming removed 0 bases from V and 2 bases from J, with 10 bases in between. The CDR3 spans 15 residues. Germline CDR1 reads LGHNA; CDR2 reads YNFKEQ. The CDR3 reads CASSQEPGGNTEAFF. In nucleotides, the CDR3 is TGTGCCAGCAGCCAAGAGCCGGGGGGAAACACTGAAGCTTTCTTT.

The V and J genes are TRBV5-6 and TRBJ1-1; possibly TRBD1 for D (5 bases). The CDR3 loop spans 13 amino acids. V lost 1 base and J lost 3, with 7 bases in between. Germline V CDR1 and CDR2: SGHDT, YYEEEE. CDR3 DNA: TGTGCCAGCAGCTTGTTGGGACACACTGAAGCTTTCTTT. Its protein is CASSLLGHTEAFF.

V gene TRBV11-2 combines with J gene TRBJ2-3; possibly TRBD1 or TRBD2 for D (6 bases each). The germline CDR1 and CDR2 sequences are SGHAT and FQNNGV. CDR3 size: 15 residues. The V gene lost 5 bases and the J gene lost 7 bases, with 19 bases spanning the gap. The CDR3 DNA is TGTGCCAGCAGCCAGGAACAGGGAGGAATAAATACGCAGTATTTT. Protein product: CASSQEQGGINTQYF.

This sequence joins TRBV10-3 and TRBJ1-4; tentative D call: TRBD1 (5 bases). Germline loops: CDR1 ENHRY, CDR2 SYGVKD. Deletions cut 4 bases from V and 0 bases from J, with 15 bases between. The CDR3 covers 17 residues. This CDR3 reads CAISAKGRAATNEKLFF. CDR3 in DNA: TGTGCCATCAGTGCCAAGGGGAGAGCGGCAACTAATGAAAAACTGTTTTTT.

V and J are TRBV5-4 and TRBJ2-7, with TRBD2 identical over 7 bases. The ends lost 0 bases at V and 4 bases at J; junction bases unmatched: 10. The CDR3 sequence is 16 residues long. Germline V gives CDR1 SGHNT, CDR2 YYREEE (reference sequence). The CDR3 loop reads CASSLANGRELYEQYF. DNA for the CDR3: TGTGCCAGCAGCTTGGCCAATGGGAGGGAACTATACGAGCAGTACTTC.

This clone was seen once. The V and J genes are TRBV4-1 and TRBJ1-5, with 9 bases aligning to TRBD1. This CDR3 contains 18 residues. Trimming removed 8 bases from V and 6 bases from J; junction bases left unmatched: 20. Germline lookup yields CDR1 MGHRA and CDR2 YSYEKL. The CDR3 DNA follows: TGCGCCAGCGGAAGGACCCTCCCGGGACAGGGAGGAGGTCAGCCCCAGCATTTT. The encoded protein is CASGRTLPGQGGGQPQHF.

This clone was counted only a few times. CDR3 amino acids: CASSLGQGQGTEAFF. The CDR3 DNA reads as TGCGCCAGCAGCTTAGGACAGGGTCAGGGCACTGAAGCTTTCTTT. This chain connects TRBV5-1 to TRBJ1-1; 8 bases line up with TRBD1. The CDR3 is 15 amino acids. Germline trimming cut 2 bases from V and 4 bases from J; bases unmatched to any gene: 7. Per germline, CDR1 SGHRS and CDR2 YFSETQ. Full variable domain (remainder filled in from reference TRBV5-1 and TRBJ1-1): KAGVTQTPRYLIKTRGQQVTLSCSPISGHRSVSWYQQTPGQGLQFLFEYFSETQRNKGNFPGRFSGRQFSNSRSEMNVSTLELGDSALYLCASSLGQGQGTEAFFGQGTRLTVV.

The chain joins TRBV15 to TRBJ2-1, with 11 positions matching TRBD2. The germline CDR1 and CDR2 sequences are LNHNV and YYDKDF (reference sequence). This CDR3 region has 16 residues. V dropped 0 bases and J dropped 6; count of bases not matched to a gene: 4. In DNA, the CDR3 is TGTGCCACCAGCAGAGATTTTGGACTAGCGGGCAATGAGCAGTTCTTC. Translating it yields CATSRDFGLAGNEQFF.

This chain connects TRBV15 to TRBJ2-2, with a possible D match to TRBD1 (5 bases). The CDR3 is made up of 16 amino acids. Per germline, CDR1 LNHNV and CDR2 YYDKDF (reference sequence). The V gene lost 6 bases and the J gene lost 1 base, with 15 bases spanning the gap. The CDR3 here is CATRNPGQGNTGELFF. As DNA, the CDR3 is TGTGCCACCAGAAACCCTGGGCAGGGGAACACCGGGGAGCTGTTTTTT.

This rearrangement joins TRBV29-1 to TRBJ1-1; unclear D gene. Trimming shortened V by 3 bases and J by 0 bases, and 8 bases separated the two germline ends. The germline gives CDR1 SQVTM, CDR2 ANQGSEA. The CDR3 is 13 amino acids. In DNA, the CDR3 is TGCAGCGTTGATCAGGCGATGAACACTGAAGCTTTCTTT. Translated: CSVDQAMNTEAFF.